This T cell receptor beta chain was profiled in a study of T cell repertoires in cytomegalovirus infection. As for the study in general: CMV epitopes, recently identified HLA-C-restricted and well-studied HLA-B-restricted, were used. CMV infection and matching HLA type were both indicated by public TCR beta signatures.

For this clonotype: Antigen unknown.

TCRdb reprocessed the reads with MiXCR, giving one entry per CDR3 protein. In the table there are approximately 730,000 distinct CDR3 sequences, about 28% of which are singletons. Study observations and caveats: Individuals carrying CMV plus the relevant HLA were identified by cumulative frequency of public TCR beta families.

V lost 1 base to trimming and J lost 5 bases, with 9 bases between them. The CDR3 has 15 residues. Looked up from germline, CDR1 is LNHNV and CDR2 is YYDKDF (reference sequence). Sample: cultured CD8+ T cells from PBMCs, taken from culture after CMV antigen stimulation. The chain recombines TRBV15 with TRBJ1-6, with a tentative D call TRBD1 (6 bases). The TCR sequence derives from a human donor in good health (CMV status not recorded). Some clones in this sample may be carry-over from other donors' samples. DNA for the CDR3: TGTGCCACCAGCAGAGCGCCAGGGGATAATTCACCCCTCCACTTT. The encoded protein is CATSRAPGDNSPLHF.